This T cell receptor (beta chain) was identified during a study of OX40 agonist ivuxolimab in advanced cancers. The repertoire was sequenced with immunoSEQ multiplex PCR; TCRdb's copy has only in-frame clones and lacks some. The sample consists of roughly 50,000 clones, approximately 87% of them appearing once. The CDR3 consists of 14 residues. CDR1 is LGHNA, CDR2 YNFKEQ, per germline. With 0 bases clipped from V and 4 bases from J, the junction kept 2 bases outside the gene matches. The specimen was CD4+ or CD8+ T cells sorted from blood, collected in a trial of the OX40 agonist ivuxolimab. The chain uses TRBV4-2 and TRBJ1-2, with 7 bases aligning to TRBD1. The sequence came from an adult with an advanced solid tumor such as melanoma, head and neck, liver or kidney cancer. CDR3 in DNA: TGTGCCAGCAGCCAAGAGACAGGGTTCTATGGCTACACCTTC. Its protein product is CASSQETGFYGYTF.